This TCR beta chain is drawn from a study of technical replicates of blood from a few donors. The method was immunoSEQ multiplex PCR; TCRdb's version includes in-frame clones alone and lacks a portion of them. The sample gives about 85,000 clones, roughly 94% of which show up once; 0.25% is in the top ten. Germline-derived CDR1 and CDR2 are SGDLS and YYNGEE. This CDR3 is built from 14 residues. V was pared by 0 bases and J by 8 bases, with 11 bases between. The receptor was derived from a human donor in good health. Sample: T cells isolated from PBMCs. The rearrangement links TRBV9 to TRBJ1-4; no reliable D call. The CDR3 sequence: CASSVGGGREKLFF. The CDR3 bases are TGTGCCAGCAGCGTAGGCGGAGGAAGGGAAAAACTGTTTTTT.